The rows below give T cell receptor beta chains drawn from one sample of a study of OX40 agonist ivuxolimab in advanced cancers. Sequencing was performed with immunoSEQ multiplex PCR; in TCRdb, only in-frame clones are kept and a portion is missing. The sample holds some 90,000 clones, around 90% seen once. The material sequenced was CD4+ or CD8+ T cells sorted from blood, taken in a trial of the OX40 agonist ivuxolimab. The receptors were gathered from an adult with an advanced solid tumor such as melanoma, head and neck, liver or kidney cancer. Both conserved end residues are part of each CDR3. The D gene is left open where the match is weak. Only some rows state a clone size, as once, few, many or a class for expanded clones.

J: TRBJ1-5; size: once; V: TRBV6-4; D: -; DNA: TGTGCCAGCAGTGAAAGCCTAGAAAGTCCCCAGCATTTT; CDR3: CASSESLESPQHF
J: TRBJ1-2; size: -; V: TRBV10-3; D: -; DNA: TGTGCCACTAGCGGGGGTAACTATGGCTACACCTTC; CDR3: CATSGGNYGYTF
J: TRBJ1-1; size: -; V: TRBV30; D: TRBD1; DNA: TGTGCCTGGAGTACCGGGAGACAGGGGAACACTGAAGCTTTCTTT; CDR3: CAWSTGRQGNTEAFF
J: TRBJ1-1; size: -; V: TRBV7-9; D: -; DNA: TGTGCCAGCAGCCCCCCACAGTCTCTGAACACTGAAGCTTTCTTT; CDR3: CASSPPQSLNTEAFF
J: TRBJ1-5; size: -; V: TRBV6-1; D: -; DNA: TGTGCCAGCAGTGAAGCGCGGACACACCATCGGCCCCAGCATTTT; CDR3: CASSEARTHHRPQHF
J: TRBJ2-5; size: -; V: TRBV2; D: TRBD1; DNA: TGTGCCAGCAGAATCGGGACAGGGAAAGGACAGACCCAGTACTTC; CDR3: CASRIGTGKGQTQYF
J: TRBJ1-1; size: once; V: TRBV29-1; D: -; DNA: TGCAGCGTCGTCCCGCAGGCCCGGAACACTGAAGCTTTCTTT; CDR3: CSVVPQARNTEAFF
J: TRBJ1-1; size: -; V: TRBV28; D: -; DNA: TGTGCCACGATACAGGAGGGAACTGAAGCTTTCTTT; CDR3: CATIQEGTEAFF
J: TRBJ2-5; size: -; V: TRBV13; D: TRBD1; DNA: TGTGCCAGCAGCTTACTTCCCCGGACAGGGAAAGAGACCCAGTACTTC; CDR3: CASSLLPRTGKETQYF
J: TRBJ1-5; size: -; V: TRBV11-2; D: -; DNA: TGTGCCAGCAGCCCCCCTGGTCAGCCCCAGCATTTT; CDR3: CASSPPGQPQHF
J: TRBJ1-4; size: -; V: TRBV7-3; D: -; DNA: TGTGCCAGCAGCTTAGACCGGAATGAAAAACTGTTTTTT; CDR3: CASSLDRNEKLFF
J: TRBJ2-1; size: -; V: TRBV7-8; D: -; DNA: TGTGCCAGCAGCCCCGGTAGGGTAGGCTATGAGCAGTTCTTC; CDR3: CASSPGRVGYEQFF
J: TRBJ1-3; size: -; V: TRBV7-2; D: TRBD1; DNA: TGTGCCAGCAGCGGACGAGACAGGGGGCTTGGAAACACCATATATTTT; CDR3: CASSGRDRGLGNTIYF
J: TRBJ2-3; size: -; V: TRBV5-6; D: -; DNA: TGTGCCAGCAGCTTTTGGACAGGCGGGGGTTACACAGATACGCAGTATTTT; CDR3: CASSFWTGGGYTDTQYF
J: TRBJ2-1; size: -; V: TRBV6-1; D: -; DNA: TGTGCCAGCCAAAGCCAGGGTTTACGAAATGAGCAGTTCTTC; CDR3: CASQSQGLRNEQFF
J: TRBJ2-5; size: -; V: TRBV20-1; D: -; DNA: TGCAAGACGGGATTTAGGGAGACCCAGTACTTC; CDR3: CKTGFRETQYF
J: TRBJ1-2; size: -; V: TRBV6-6; D: TRBD1; DNA: TGTGCCATCGGGACAGGGCCCTATGGCTACACCTTC; CDR3: CAIGTGPYGYTF
J: TRBJ1-1; size: -; V: TRBV18; D: TRBD1; DNA: TGTGCCAGCTCACCCCAGACAGGGGGCAGTCTCACTGAAGCTTTCTTT; CDR3: CASSPQTGGSLTEAFF
J: TRBJ1-1; size: -; V: TRBV11-2; D: TRBD1; DNA: TGTGCCAGCAGCCCTGGGACAGGGCACACCACTGAAGCTTTCTTT; CDR3: CASSPGTGHTTEAFF
J: TRBJ2-5; size: -; V: TRBV5-5; D: -; DNA: TGTGCCAGCAGCCCTGACAGGCCGGTAGAGACCCAGTACTTC; CDR3: CASSPDRPVETQYF
J: TRBJ1-5; size: -; V: TRBV11-2; D: TRBD1; DNA: TGTGCCAGCAGCTCACAGGGGACCAATCAGCCCCAGCATTTT; CDR3: CASSSQGTNQPQHF
J: TRBJ2-2; size: -; V: TRBV5-5; D: TRBD1; DNA: TGTGCCAGCAGCCAGGGACAGCTTAACACCGGGGAGCTGTTTTTT; CDR3: CASSQGQLNTGELFF
J: TRBJ1-4; size: -; V: TRBV9; D: TRBD1; DNA: TGTGCCAGCAGCGTAGGGGGACAGAATGAAAAACTGTTTTTT; CDR3: CASSVGGQNEKLFF
J: TRBJ1-6; size: -; V: TRBV14; D: -; DNA: TGTGCCAGCAGCCAAGTCGCAGGAAATTCACCCCTCCACTTT; CDR3: CASSQVAGNSPLHF
J: TRBJ1-4; size: -; V: TRBV2; D: TRBD1; DNA: TGTGCCAGCACCCGGACAGGGCGGAATGAAAAACTGTTTTTT; CDR3: CASTRTGRNEKLFF
J: TRBJ1-1; size: -; V: TRBV5-6; D: -; DNA: TGTGCCAGCACCCCGATTGGGAACACTGAAGCTTTCTTT; CDR3: CASTPIGNTEAFF
J: TRBJ2-1; size: once; V: TRBV29-1; D: TRBD1; DNA: TGCAGCGCGTCCCGGGACAGGAACTATGAGCAGTTCTTC; CDR3: CSASRDRNYEQFF
J: TRBJ2-7; size: -; V: TRBV5-1; D: TRBD1; DNA: TGCGCCAGCAGCTCTTCGGGACAGGGTATCAACGAGCAGTACTTC; CDR3: CASSSSGQGINEQYF
J: TRBJ1-3; size: -; V: TRBV14; D: -; DNA: TGTGCCAGCAGCCTTACATACTCTGGAAACACCATATATTTT; CDR3: CASSLTYSGNTIYF
J: TRBJ1-6; size: -; V: TRBV28; D: -; DNA: TGTGCCAGCAGTCCCTCGTCCGGATTTTCACCCCTCCACTTT; CDR3: CASSPSSGFSPLHF
J: TRBJ2-5; size: -; V: TRBV2; D: -; DNA: TGTGCCAGCAGTCCCGGTCTCGGGGAGACCCAGTACTTC; CDR3: CASSPGLGETQYF
J: TRBJ1-2; size: -; V: TRBV9; D: -; DNA: TGTGCCAGCAGCGTAGCGGGGGGCTCCTATGGCTACACCTTC; CDR3: CASSVAGGSYGYTF
J: TRBJ2-1; size: once; V: TRBV5-4; D: -; DNA: TGTGCCAGCAGCTTGGGCAGCAATGAGCAGTTCTTC; CDR3: CASSLGSNEQFF
J: TRBJ2-1; size: -; V: TRBV29-1; D: TRBD2; DNA: TGCAGCGTTGAGACTAAGAGGAGCGGGGGGGCCAGCAATGAGCAGTTCTTC; CDR3: CSVETKRSGGASNEQFF
J: TRBJ2-1; size: -; V: TRBV7-3; D: TRBD1; DNA: TGTGCCAGCAGCACCTCCGGGACAGAGCCCTACAATGAGCAGTTCTTC; CDR3: CASSTSGTEPYNEQFF
J: TRBJ2-7; size: -; V: TRBV6-5; D: TRBD2; DNA: TGTGCCAGCAGCACTAGCGGGGGGAACTACGAGCAGTACTTC; CDR3: CASSTSGGNYEQYF
J: TRBJ1-2; size: -; V: TRBV5-1; D: TRBD1; DNA: TGCGCCAGCAGCTTAGGACAGGTTGTCTATGGCTACACCTTC; CDR3: CASSLGQVVYGYTF
J: TRBJ2-7; size: -; V: TRBV4-3; D: TRBD1; DNA: TGCGCCAGCAGCCAAGGGCGGACAGGGACCTACGAGCAGTACTTC; CDR3: CASSQGRTGTYEQYF
J: TRBJ2-2; size: -; V: TRBV7-9; D: -; DNA: TGTGCCAGGTCCAGGGGCCTGAACACCGGGGAGCTGTTTTTT; CDR3: CARSRGLNTGELFF
J: TRBJ1-2; size: -; V: TRBV6-1; D: TRBD1; DNA: TGTGCCAGCAGTGCCCAGGGGGGTGATGGCTACACCTTC; CDR3: CASSAQGGDGYTF
J: TRBJ1-2; size: -; V: TRBV6-1; D: -; DNA: TGTGCCAGCAGTACCACGACGGTCTATGGCTACACCTTC; CDR3: CASSTTTVYGYTF
J: TRBJ2-7; size: -; V: TRBV11-2; D: -; DNA: TGTGCCAGCAGCTTAGATCAGGGTGGGTTCTACGAGCAGTACTTC; CDR3: CASSLDQGGFYEQYF
J: TRBJ1-1; size: -; V: TRBV20-1; D: -; DNA: TGCAGTGCTAGACTGGCCAGTGAAGCTTTCTTT; CDR3: CSARLASEAFF
J: TRBJ1-1; size: few; V: TRBV9; D: -; DNA: TGTGCCAGCAGCGCAGGGGTACTCGGCGGCACTGAAGCTTTCTTT; CDR3: CASSAGVLGGTEAFF
J: TRBJ1-6; size: -; V: TRBV7-2; D: -; DNA: TGTGCCAGCAGCTTTCGGGGGAGCTCCTATAATTCACCCCTCCACTTT; CDR3: CASSFRGSSYNSPLHF
J: TRBJ2-5; size: -; V: TRBV2; D: -; DNA: TGTGCCAGCACTTCGTCTGAGACCCAGTACTTC; CDR3: CASTSSETQYF
J: TRBJ1-2; size: -; V: TRBV5-1; D: TRBD1; DNA: TGCGCCAGCAGCTTGCCGGGACAGGGTTATGATGGCTACACCTTC; CDR3: CASSLPGQGYDGYTF
J: TRBJ1-1; size: -; V: TRBV6-6; D: -; DNA: TGTGCCAGCGGACCCTTGGGGGGCGCGGACACTGAAGCTTTCTTT; CDR3: CASGPLGGADTEAFF
J: TRBJ2-5; size: -; V: TRBV5-6; D: -; DNA: TGTGCCAGCAGCTTGGACAGAAGAGGAGAGACCCAGTACTTC; CDR3: CASSLDRRGETQYF
J: TRBJ1-4; size: -; V: TRBV6-1; D: -; DNA: TGTGCCAGCAGTGAAGGGACAGTTAATGAAAAACTGTTTTTT; CDR3: CASSEGTVNEKLFF
J: TRBJ1-2; size: once; V: TRBV5-1; D: -; DNA: TGCGCCAGCAGCTTGGACAGGGAGACTAACTATGGCTACACCTTC; CDR3: CASSLDRETNYGYTF
J: TRBJ1-6; size: few; V: TRBV7-9; D: TRBD1; DNA: TGTGCCAGCCTAGGGGGACAGGTGGGCAATTCACCCCTCCACTTT; CDR3: CASLGGQVGNSPLHF
J: TRBJ2-5; size: -; V: TRBV27; D: TRBD2; DNA: TGTGCCAGCAGTTTAAACTGGCGGGGGGGCCAAGAGACCCAGTACTTC; CDR3: CASSLNWRGGQETQYF
J: TRBJ2-7; size: -; V: TRBV27; D: -; DNA: TGTGCCAGCGGAGGGGGCATATACGAGCAGTACTTC; CDR3: CASGGGIYEQYF
J: TRBJ2-1; size: -; V: TRBV25-1; D: TRBD1; DNA: TGTGCCAGCAGTGATCCGGGACAGGGGGACAATGAGCAGTTCTTC; CDR3: CASSDPGQGDNEQFF
J: TRBJ2-7; size: -; V: TRBV29-1; D: -; DNA: TGCAGCGTTGCGGGGAGCCCCTCCTACGAGCAGTACTTC; CDR3: CSVAGSPSYEQYF
J: TRBJ1-5; size: once; V: TRBV6-1; D: TRBD1; DNA: TGTGCCAGTAGGACAGGGGCGGGCAATCAGCCCCAGCATTTT; CDR3: CASRTGAGNQPQHF